This TCR beta chain was obtained from a study of naive and memory T cell subsets. Study observations and caveats: Activation and differentiation may alter RNA-based TCR counts. Especially in CD8 cells, naive repertoires contained a few larger clonotypes, possibly CD45RA-re-expressing memory cells.

This CDR3 region has 12 residues. The V and J ends lost 7 bases and 5 bases respectively, with 10 bases between them. CDR1 and CDR2 (germline): SGDLS, YYNGEE. This clonotype has a count of ten or more. Its antigen is not known. Both TRBC1 and TRBC2 were covered by a beta constant-region primer of two equimolar oligonucleotides. The ligated cDNA underwent four PCR rounds using SP2 and nested alpha and beta constant-region primers. An oligonucleotide with the SP2 primer and a 12-nucleotide UMI was ligated to the cDNA 3' end. MiXCR, applied by TCRdb to the UMI-ligation and nested PCR reads, yields one record per CDR3 protein. Of about 99,000 distinct CDR3 sequences in the sample, approximately 15% were seen once. From the second PCR step, alpha and beta chains were amplified apart. Four subsets defined by CD45RA and CD27 were sorted after CD3, CD4, CD8 and live/dead staining.

J is TRBJ1-5 and V is TRBV9; D call uncertain. This sequence was found in a human donor in good health. The sequenced sample consisted of naive CD8+ T cells from blood. The CDR3 DNA is TGTGCCAGCGGGTTGAACGATCAGCCCCAGCATTTT. It codes for CASGLNDQPQHF.